This T cell receptor (beta chain) was sequenced in a study of cytomegalovirus exposure and HLA in healthy donors. CDR1 and CDR2 from the germline V gene are MNHNY and SVGAGI (reference sequence). The CDR3 covers 16 residues. V was clipped by 2 bases and J by 6 bases, with 17 bases between them. PCR employed 60 Vbeta and 13 Jbeta primers. This table comes from immunoSEQ multiplex PCR, and its TCRdb copy is limited to in-frame clones, with some not included. The sample lists 100,000 or so clones, 70% to 80% occurring once. Study findings and constraints: What a later analysis reportedly showed was that an Asian-associated ancestry cluster had fewer N-insertions than the 666-donor mean.

This clone showed up just a few times. Its specificity is unknown. The chain links TRBV6-6 to TRBJ2-1; D possibly corresponds to TRBD1 (5 bases). This clonotype was sampled from a female donor in good health and CMV-seropositive. The sequenced material came from PBMCs. Here the CDR3 DNA reads TGTGCCAGCAGTTACGGATCTGGGGCCTGGGGCAATGAGCAGTTCTTC. It yields the protein CASSYGSGAWGNEQFF.